A selection of T cell receptor beta chains follows, all from one sample in a study of blood T cell repertoires in COVID-19. Libraries were prepared by immunoSEQ multiplex PCR; TCRdb keeps only in-frame clonotypes and omits some of them. The sample has 86,000 or so clones, approximately 79% seen once; the top ten hold approximately 10%. The sequenced sample consisted of peripheral blood. Receptors were obtained from a man aged 65-85 years with acute or convalescent COVID-19. Both conserved end residues are part of each CDR3. D genes are given only for firm matches. Part of the rows lack a size; the others show once, few, many or a class for expanded clones.

d_gene: -; v_gene: TRBV6-1; abundance: once; j_gene: TRBJ2-1; CDR3aa: CASSEEGTHSYNEQFF; CDR3nt: TGTGCCAGCAGTGAAGAAGGGACTCACTCCTACAATGAGCAGTTCTTC
d_gene: -; v_gene: TRBV28; abundance: -; j_gene: TRBJ1-2; CDR3aa: CASSLRTAYGYTF; CDR3nt: TGTGCCAGCAGTTTACGGACAGCCTATGGCTACACCTTC
d_gene: TRBD2; v_gene: TRBV19; abundance: -; j_gene: TRBJ2-7; CDR3aa: CASSIGGGGEQYF; CDR3nt: TGTGCCAGTAGTATAGGTGGCGGGGGCGAGCAGTACTTC
d_gene: -; v_gene: TRBV5-1; abundance: -; j_gene: TRBJ2-5; CDR3aa: CASSLVGPEETQYF; CDR3nt: TGCGCCAGCAGCTTGGTGGGCCCAGAAGAGACCCAGTACTTC
d_gene: -; v_gene: TRBV28; abundance: -; j_gene: TRBJ1-5; CDR3aa: CASLQSNQPQHF; CDR3nt: TGTGCCAGCCTACAGAGCAATCAGCCCCAGCATTTT
d_gene: -; v_gene: TRBV15; abundance: -; j_gene: TRBJ1-6; CDR3aa: CATSTKTAFNSPLHF; CDR3nt: TGTGCCACCAGCACCAAGACAGCCTTCAATTCACCCCTCCACTTT
d_gene: TRBD2; v_gene: TRBV5-1; abundance: -; j_gene: TRBJ2-7; CDR3aa: CASSDGLAGGSYEQYF; CDR3nt: TGCGCCAGCAGCGACGGACTAGCGGGGGGCTCCTACGAGCAGTACTTC
d_gene: TRBD1; v_gene: TRBV5-4; abundance: -; j_gene: TRBJ2-5; CDR3aa: CASSGDRETQYF; CDR3nt: TGTGCCAGCAGTGGGGACAGGGAGACCCAGTACTTC
d_gene: TRBD1; v_gene: TRBV4-1; abundance: -; j_gene: TRBJ2-4; CDR3aa: CASSPTGTEKNIQYF; CDR3nt: TGCGCCAGCAGCCCCACCGGGACAGAGAAAAACATTCAGTACTTC
d_gene: TRBD1; v_gene: TRBV2; abundance: -; j_gene: TRBJ1-5; CDR3aa: CASSRDRGQVQPQHF; CDR3nt: TGTGCCAGCAGTAGAGACAGGGGGCAAGTTCAGCCCCAGCATTTT
d_gene: -; v_gene: TRBV19; abundance: -; j_gene: TRBJ1-5; CDR3aa: CASSIVAGGQPQHF; CDR3nt: TGTGCCAGTAGTATAGTTGCGGGAGGTCAGCCCCAGCATTTT